This T cell receptor beta chain originates from a study of T-cell reconstitution after alpha-beta-depleted transplantation in children. This clonotype was seen a handful of times. Unique molecular identifiers were incorporated into the prepared TCRbeta library. MiXCR, applied by TCRdb to the PCR reads, yields one record per CDR3 protein. The table lists roughly 200,000 distinct CDR3 sequences, about 15% of them singletons. With 6 bases removed from V and 1 base from J, the gap between germline ends came to 9 bases. The CDR3 contains 13 residues. Per germline, CDR1 MNHNS and CDR2 SASEGT. The receptor comes from a human donor who donated a stem cell graft to a child with acute lymphoblastic leukemia. The chain carries TRBV6-1 and TRBJ1-1; no definite D call. The sample here was PBMCs from the stem cell graft donor, taken from the stem cell graft. This chain's CDR3 is CASSPVRNTEAFF. CDR3 sequence (DNA): TGTGCCAGCAGCCCCGTTAGGAACACTGAAGCTTTCTTT.